The 3 T cell receptor beta chains below come from one sample, sequenced in a study of cytomegalovirus exposure and HLA in healthy donors. With 60 Vbeta and 13 Jbeta primers, the PCR was carried out. TCRdb keeps only in-frame clones here, not all; method: immunoSEQ multiplex PCR. Of about 160,000 clones listed, about three quarters are singletons. Sequencing input: PBMCs. The receptors come from a woman between 35 and 50 years old in good health and CMV-seronegative.

V gene TRBV21-1 combines with J gene TRBJ2-7; whether TRBD2, the table's D call, matches the DNA was not checked. TRBV21-1 is noted as a pseudogene. The CDR3 totals 16 residues. The CDR3 loop is CASSEKRLEGSYEQYF. CDR3 nucleotide sequence: TGTGCCAGCAGCGAAAAACGTCTAGAAGGTTCCTACGAGCAGTACTTC.

V and J are TRBV15 and TRBJ1-4; the D gene is possibly TRBD1 (5 bases). V lost 0 bases, J lost 5 bases, and 10 bases lay in between. Germline-derived CDR1 and CDR2 are LNHNV and YYDKDF (reference sequence). The CDR3 is 15 amino acids. The CDR3, as DNA: TGTGCCACCAGCAGAGACGCGGGGGAGAATGAAAAACTGTTTTTT. Translated, it gives CATSRDAGENEKLFF. The full variable domain, its missing parts supplied by reference TRBV15 and TRBJ1-4, is DAMVIQNPRYQVTQFGKPVTLSCSQTLNHNVMYWYQQKSSQAPKLLFHYYDKDFNNEADTPDNFQSRRPNTSFCFLDIRSPGLGDTAMYLCATSRDAGENEKLFFGSGTQLSVL.

The V call is TRBV19, the J call TRBJ2-1; TRBD2 aligns across 11 bases. CDR1 is LNHDA and CDR2 is SQIVND in the germline V gene (reference sequence). The J segment lost 8 bases and the V segment lost 3 bases, leaving 9 bases of the junction unmatched. This CDR3 region has 16 residues. CDR3 protein: CASSISGGAKVYEQFF. The CDR3 DNA sequence: TGTGCCAGTAGTATTAGCGGGGGGGCCAAGGTCTATGAGCAGTTCTTC.